This is a list of T cell receptor beta chains from one sample in a study of T cell responses to AZD1222 COVID-19 vaccine. Clones were sequenced by immunoSEQ multiplex PCR, and TCRdb holds only the in-frame ones, with some missing. The data show 130,000 or so clones, approximately 90% seen once. Sequencing was performed on peripheral blood, taken on day 0 of AZD1222 vaccination. The receptors stem from an adult in good health. The CDR3 runs from the conserved cysteine through the conserved F or W. Fields, in order: V gene, J gene, CDR3 protein.

V gene: TRBV7-2
J gene: TRBJ2-2
CDR3 protein: CASSLSSGYTGELFF

V gene: TRBV5-1
J gene: TRBJ2-1
CDR3 protein: CASSLRPRGNEQFF

V gene: TRBV2
J gene: TRBJ2-7
CDR3 protein: CASSRQGPPYEQYF

V gene: TRBV2
J gene: TRBJ1-2
CDR3 protein: CASSFARGQAELYGYTF

V gene: TRBV13
J gene: TRBJ1-4
CDR3 protein: CASSLGGATNEKLFF

V gene: TRBV30
J gene: TRBJ1-5
CDR3 protein: CAWAGSSFHSNQPQHF

V gene: TRBV2
J gene: TRBJ2-7
CDR3 protein: CASRSLAGQQYF

V gene: TRBV2
J gene: TRBJ2-3
CDR3 protein: CASSEGTATDTQYF

V gene: TRBV3-1/TRBV3-2
J gene: TRBJ2-2
CDR3 protein: CASSQEITGELFF

V gene: TRBV19
J gene: TRBJ2-2
CDR3 protein: CASSMGPGQGLGGELFF

V gene: TRBV10-2
J gene: TRBJ2-1
CDR3 protein: CASSAAGDGEQFF

V gene: TRBV24-1
J gene: TRBJ1-5
CDR3 protein: CATSPGGGNQPQHF

V gene: TRBV19
J gene: TRBJ2-3
CDR3 protein: CASSTFSGGTDTQYF

V gene: TRBV27
J gene: TRBJ2-7
CDR3 protein: CASTGVTSSEQYF

V gene: TRBV2
J gene: TRBJ2-1
CDR3 protein: CASSGRETGNEQFF

V gene: TRBV14
J gene: TRBJ2-1
CDR3 protein: CASSHDSGRAYRRNEQFF

V gene: TRBV10-1
J gene: TRBJ1-4
CDR3 protein: CASSERTDSEKLFF

V gene: TRBV15
J gene: TRBJ1-1
CDR3 protein: CATSSLDGMNTEAFF

V gene: TRBV10-3
J gene: TRBJ1-5
CDR3 protein: CAITPGYNQPQHF

V gene: TRBV30
J gene: TRBJ2-3
CDR3 protein: CAWSVLSGTRTDTQYF

V gene: TRBV6-2/TRBV6-3
J gene: TRBJ1-5
CDR3 protein: CASSYSGVNQPQHF

V gene: TRBV27
J gene: TRBJ1-4
CDR3 protein: CASKGWGAREKLFF

V gene: TRBV11-3
J gene: TRBJ2-7
CDR3 protein: CASSSGIGKYEQYF

V gene: TRBV4-1
J gene: TRBJ2-1
CDR3 protein: CASTPLRGTSGSGAYNEQFF

V gene: TRBV7-2
J gene: TRBJ2-5
CDR3 protein: CASSSQSGAETQYF

V gene: TRBV11-2
J gene: TRBJ1-2
CDR3 protein: CASSLTDGANYGYTF

V gene: TRBV6-5
J gene: TRBJ1-5
CDR3 protein: CASSYSTDSNQPQHF

V gene: TRBV19
J gene: TRBJ2-1
CDR3 protein: CASREERNLNLNEQFF

V gene: TRBV7-9
J gene: TRBJ2-5
CDR3 protein: CASSSRRLAVQETQYF

V gene: TRBV7-2
J gene: TRBJ2-1
CDR3 protein: CASSQPSGNEQFF

V gene: TRBV7-9
J gene: TRBJ2-7
CDR3 protein: CASSIIAGGPYEQYF

V gene: TRBV28
J gene: TRBJ1-2
CDR3 protein: CASSKGTETNYGYTF

V gene: TRBV5-5
J gene: TRBJ1-4
CDR3 protein: CASSPGRAGGEKLFF

V gene: TRBV6-5
J gene: TRBJ1-1
CDR3 protein: CASSYSSGQGGTEAFF

V gene: TRBV6-1
J gene: TRBJ2-2
CDR3 protein: CASSERGITGELFF

V gene: TRBV18
J gene: TRBJ2-1
CDR3 protein: CASSAGSRDNEQFF

V gene: TRBV2
J gene: TRBJ1-6
CDR3 protein: CASKEVNNSPLHF

V gene: TRBV28
J gene: TRBJ1-5
CDR3 protein: CASEGGGDQPQHF

V gene: TRBV29-1
J gene: TRBJ2-1
CDR3 protein: CSGGSGTDNEQFF

V gene: TRBV28
J gene: TRBJ1-5
CDR3 protein: CASSFPGVSNQPQHF

V gene: TRBV11-2
J gene: TRBJ2-3
CDR3 protein: CATEGVLGDTQYF

V gene: TRBV19
J gene: TRBJ2-7
CDR3 protein: CASSITATGLNEQYF

V gene: TRBV2
J gene: TRBJ1-1
CDR3 protein: CASSSDRSTEAFF